The next 22 T cell receptor beta chains were all read from a single sample in a study of shared clonotypes between healthy human individuals. Measured with immunoSEQ multiplex PCR; TCRdb has only the in-frame clones, and not every one. This sample has about 2.4 million clones, with 93% found just once. Sequencing was performed on naive CD4+ T cells from PBMCs. Noted subset: CD45RA+ positively selected. These receptors all come from a man between 18 and 29 years old in good health. Some clones in this sample may be carry-over from other donors' samples.

The genes are TRBV5-1 and TRBJ2-1, with 8 bases identical to TRBD2. V was clipped by 0 bases and J by 8 bases; unmatched bases: 7. Germline assignment: CDR1 SGHRS and CDR2 YFSETQ. The CDR3 length is 15 residues. The DNA for the CDR3 is TGCGCCAGCAGCTTGGCTCGAGCGGGAGCGGATGAGCAGTTCTTC. Its protein product is CASSLARAGADEQFF.

The chain uses TRBV7-8 and TRBJ2-7; either TRBD1 or TRBD2 may supply D (6 bases each). Germline CDR1 reads SGHVS; CDR2 reads FQNEAQ. This CDR3 contains 13 residues. This CDR3 is CASSLAGGNGVDV. CDR3 bases: TGTGCCAGCAGCTTAGCAGGGGGGAACGGAGTAGATGTC.

The rearrangement joins TRBV7-2 to TRBJ2-2, with D tentatively TRBD1 (5 bases). The V end was cut by 3 bases, the J end by 1 base, with 9 bases between. CDR1 and CDR2 from the germline V gene are SGHTA and FQGNSA. The length of the CDR3 is 15 residues. For the CDR3, the DNA is TGTGCCAGCAGCTTGGAGACAGTGAACACCGGGGAGCTGTTTTTT. This encodes CASSLETVNTGELFF. Full variable domain (missing parts from reference TRBV7-2 and TRBJ2-2): GAGVSQSPSNKVTEKGKDVELRCDPISGHTALYWYRQSLGQGLEFLIYFQGNSAPDKSGLPSDRFSAERTGGSVSTLTIQRTQQEDSAVYLCASSLETVNTGELFFGEGSRLTVL.

The chain couples TRBV12-5 to TRBJ2-2; TRBD1 matches 8 bases. After removal of 4 bases from V and 4 bases from J, the junction contained 11 bases not matched to a gene. Germline CDR1 is LGHNT and CDR2 is FRNRAP. CDR3 length equals 17 residues. CDR3 in amino acids: CASGSSPTGATTGELFF. The CDR3 DNA sequence: TGTGCTAGTGGTTCCTCCCCGACAGGGGCGACCACCGGGGAGCTGTTTTTT.

The chain carries TRBV11-2 and TRBJ2-3, with D possibly being TRBD2 (5 bases). This CDR3 comprises 16 residues. Germline CDR1 reads SGHAT; CDR2 reads FQNNGV. V was trimmed by 5 bases and J by 2 bases, leaving 17 bases between them. The CDR3 sequence: CASSPSSGILTDTQYF. The CDR3 nucleotides are TGTGCCAGCAGCCCCTCTTCGGGGATACTCACAGATACGCAGTATTTT. The complete variable domain, with remaining parts taken from reference TRBV11-2 and TRBJ2-3, reads EAGVAQSPRYKIIEKRQSVAFWCNPISGHATLYWYQQILGQGPKLLIQFQNNGVVDDSQLPKDRFSAERLKGVDSTLKIQPAKLEDSAVYLCASSPSSGILTDTQYFGPGTRLTVL.

The rearrangement uses TRBV29-1 and TRBJ1-4; D is ambiguous. The V end was cut by 3 bases, the J end by 12 bases, with 11 bases between. The CDR3 runs to 11 residues. Germline values: CDR1 SQVTM, CDR2 ANQGSEA. CDR3 DNA: TGCAGCGTTGAGCGGGGAAATGAACTGTTTTTT. It translates to CSVERGNELFF.

V gene TRBV6-5 combines with J gene TRBJ1-5; possible D gene TRBD1, 6 bases. The CDR3 is made up of 14 amino acids. Trimming took 8 bases from V and 6 from J, leaving 17 bases between them. Germline assignment: CDR1 MNHEY and CDR2 SVGAGI. The CDR3 DNA follows: TGTGCCAGCTGTCCTAGTAGGGGGTCTCAGCCCCAGCATTTT. Translating it yields CASCPSRGSQPQHF.

The rearrangement links TRBV7-9 to TRBJ1-4; TRBD1 aligns across 8 bases. With 3 bases clipped from V and 6 bases from J, the junction kept 9 bases outside the gene matches. Germline-derived CDR1 and CDR2 are SEHNR and FQNEAQ (reference sequence). There are 16 residues in the CDR3. Here the CDR3 reads CASSFRAYRGDEKLFF. CDR3 DNA: TGTGCCAGCAGCTTCAGGGCCTACAGGGGGGATGAAAAACTGTTTTTT. Drawing the rest from reference TRBV7-9 and TRBJ1-4, the complete variable domain is DTGVSQNPRHKITKRGQNVTFRCDPISEHNRLYWYRQTLGQGPEFLTYFQNEAQLEKSRLLSDRFSAERPKGSFSTLEIQRTEQGDSAMYLCASSFRAYRGDEKLFFGSGTQLSVL.

For the CDR3, the DNA is TGTGCCAGCAGCTTGGGTGGACCGAACTACGAGCAGTACTTC. Its translation: CASSLGGPNYEQYF. The chain is built from TRBV5-4 and TRBJ2-7; unclear D gene. The germline gives CDR1 SGHNT, CDR2 YYREEE (reference sequence). The CDR3 extends over 14 amino acids. Trimming pared 0 bases from V and 3 bases from J, leaving 10 bases between.

This clone was counted once. The J gene is TRBJ2-7, the V gene TRBV7-3; D might be TRBD2 (6 bases). V lost 1 base and J lost 3, with 16 bases in between. This CDR3 comprises 16 residues. Germline V CDR1 and CDR2: SGHTA, FQGTGA. As DNA, the CDR3 is TGTGCCAGCAGCTTAATGGGCGGCGGGACCAACTACGAGCAGTACTTC. Its protein is CASSLMGGGTNYEQYF.

A word on this clone: Distinct nucleotide sequences in the sample also encode this CDR3. The rearrangement uses TRBV28 and TRBJ2-7; D is possibly TRBD2 (6 bases). Germline CDR1 and CDR2: MDHEN and SYDVKM. This CDR3 contains 13 residues. Trimming stripped 2 bases from V and 2 bases from J, with 7 bases between. CDR3 in DNA: TGTGCCAGCAGTTTAACTAGCCCCTACGAGCAGTACTTC. Translating gives CASSLTSPYEQYF.

The chain carries TRBV11-3 and TRBJ2-1; D is tentatively TRBD1 or TRBD2 (5 bases each). The germline V gene encodes CDR1 SGHNT and CDR2 YENEEA. V lost 0 bases to trimming and J lost 0 bases, with 6 bases between them. The CDR3 consists of 15 residues. The CDR3 region has the DNA TGTGCCAGCAGCTTAGAGGGGGACTCCTACAATGAGCAGTTCTTC. Translated, it gives CASSLEGDSYNEQFF.

V and J are TRBV7-3 and TRBJ2-7; possibly TRBD1 or TRBD2 for D (6 bases each). CDR3 length: 15 residues. CDR1 is SGHTA and CDR2 is FQGTGA in the germline V gene. The V gene lost 5 bases and the J gene lost 2 bases, with 16 bases spanning the gap. The CDR3 DNA reads as TGTGCCAGCAGCCAAGGGGGGACCGGGGCCTACGAGCAGTACTTC. Protein: CASSQGGTGAYEQYF.

The J gene is TRBJ1-5, the V gene TRBV9; TRBD1 matches at 8 bases. Germline CDR1 SGDLS, CDR2 YYNGEE. CDR3 size: 17 residues. The V gene end was trimmed by 4 bases and the J gene end by 3 bases; junction bases not matched to a gene: 12. This CDR3 is CASSSEDRVYANQPQHF. In nucleotides, the CDR3 is TGTGCCAGCAGCTCAGAGGACAGGGTATATGCCAATCAGCCCCAGCATTTT. Using reference TRBV9 and TRBJ1-5 for the parts outside the CDR3, the full variable domain is DSGVTQTPKHLITATGQRVTLRCSPRSGDLSVYWYQQSLDQGLQFLIQYYNGEERAKGNILERFSAQQFPDLHSELNLSSLELGDSALYFCASSSEDRVYANQPQHFGDGTRLSIL.

V usage is TRBV14 and J usage is TRBJ2-7; TRBD2 aligns across 13 bases. Per the germline V gene, CDR1 is SGHDN and CDR2 is FVKESK. This CDR3 is 15 amino acids long. The V and J ends lost 6 bases and 0 bases, in that order; junction bases with no gene match: 2. CDR3 residues: CASRLAGGPSYEQYF. The DNA for the CDR3 is TGTGCCAGCAGACTAGCGGGAGGGCCCTCCTACGAGCAGTACTTC. The full variable domain, completed using reference TRBV14 and TRBJ2-7, is EAGVTQFPSHSVIEKGQTVTLRCDPISGHDNLYWYRRVMGKEIKFLLHFVKESKQDESGMPNNRFLAERTGGTYSTLKVQPAELEDSGVYFCASRLAGGPSYEQYFGPGTRLTVT.

V and J are TRBV7-9 and TRBJ2-2, with 8 bases identical to TRBD2. Germline V gene sequence: CDR1 SEHNR, CDR2 FQNEAQ (reference sequence). V dropped 2 bases and J dropped 1; count of bases not matched to a gene: 9. This CDR3 spans 18 amino acids. CDR3 amino acids: CASSLWDSGMMNTGELFF. CDR3 nucleotides: TGTGCCAGCAGCTTATGGGATAGCGGGATGATGAACACCGGGGAGCTGTTTTTT.

The chain links TRBV28 to TRBJ1-5; D perhaps matches TRBD1 (5 bases). The CDR3 sequence is 17 residues long. The ends were cut back, 2 bases at V and 2 bases at J, with 16 bases in the middle. The germline CDR1 and CDR2 sequences are MDHEN and SYDVKM. The CDR3 sequence: CASSLGRAGGGNQPQHF. The CDR3 DNA reads as TGTGCCAGCAGTTTAGGCAGGGCGGGGGGTGGCAATCAGCCCCAGCATTTT.

The chain uses TRBV4-1 and TRBJ2-5; 14 positions agree with TRBD2. The CDR3 has 20 amino acids. J gave up 5 bases and V 0 bases, and 14 bases lay outside the gene matches. Germline loops: CDR1 MGHRA, CDR2 YSYEKL. The chain's CDR3 is CASSQEGAPGLAGVRETQYF. The CDR3 DNA is TGCGCCAGCAGCCAAGAGGGGGCCCCGGGACTAGCGGGGGTCCGGGAGACCCAGTACTTC.

The V gene is TRBV6-1, the J gene TRBJ1-1, with D unclear. Trimming shortened V by 4 bases and J by 4 bases, and 4 bases separated the two germline ends. Germline V gene sequence: CDR1 MNHNS, CDR2 SASEGT. The CDR3 sequence is 11 residues long. The DNA for the CDR3 is TGTGCCAGCAGTGCCAGCACTGAAGCTTTCTTT. Protein product: CASSASTEAFF.

The CDR3 DNA is TGTGCCAGCAGATATGAGAGTTTTCAAGAGACCCAGTACTTC. Protein: CASRYESFQETQYF. The V gene is TRBV2, the J gene TRBJ2-5, with D uncertain. V lost 6 bases and J 2 bases, leaving 13 bases between the germline ends. From germline, CDR1 is SNHLY and CDR2 FYNNEI. This CDR3 contains 14 residues.

This chain uses TRBV6-6 with TRBJ2-7; no definite D call. Trimming shortened V by 0 bases and J by 4 bases, and 10 bases separated the two germline ends. Germline-derived CDR1 and CDR2 are MNHNY and SVGAGI (reference sequence). CDR3 length: 14 amino acids. CDR3 sequence reads: CASSYSRRGYEQYF. DNA of the CDR3: TGTGCCAGCAGTTACTCGAGACGTGGGTACGAGCAGTACTTC.

This chain links TRBV27 with TRBJ2-6; D not resolved. Germline CDR1 reads MNHEY; CDR2 reads SMNVEV (reference sequence). The CDR3 covers 16 residues. With 0 bases removed from V and 0 bases from J, the gap between germline ends came to 6 bases. CDR3 sequence reads: CASSLSTFSGANVLTF. The CDR3 nucleotides read TGTGCCAGCAGTTTATCGACCTTCTCTGGGGCCAACGTCCTGACTTTC.